This T cell receptor beta chain was identified during a study of cytomegalovirus exposure and HLA in healthy donors. Regarding this clone: Antigen specificity is unknown.

PCR used 60 Vbeta primers and 13 Jbeta primers. Sequencing was performed with immunoSEQ multiplex PCR; in TCRdb, only in-frame clones are kept and a portion is missing. This table holds roughly 260,000 clones, just under 85% found once. Findings and caveats of the study: Association of some 18,000 TCR beta sequences with HLA alleles was found at 0.05 false discovery rate in a later analysis. Equally common other TCR beta chains were less clonally expanded than HLA-associated ones, a later analysis found. An assumption of roughly uniform sequencing depth across donors underlay the presence/absence analyses. Most TCR sequences were rare, but some public TCRs occurred in many donors.

After removal of 2 bases from V and 2 bases from J, the junction contained 9 bases not matched to a gene. CDR3 length: 16 residues. The sequence derives from a woman aged 40 to 50 in good health and CMV-seropositive. The sequenced sample was PBMCs. The chain couples TRBV23-1 to TRBJ2-7; 7 bases align to TRBD1. TRBV23-1 is annotated as an ORF whose role is uncertain. CDR3 sequence: CASSQPGTVTTYEQYF. The CDR3 nucleotides read TGCGCCAGCAGTCAACCCGGGACAGTCACTACCTACGAGCAGTACTTC.